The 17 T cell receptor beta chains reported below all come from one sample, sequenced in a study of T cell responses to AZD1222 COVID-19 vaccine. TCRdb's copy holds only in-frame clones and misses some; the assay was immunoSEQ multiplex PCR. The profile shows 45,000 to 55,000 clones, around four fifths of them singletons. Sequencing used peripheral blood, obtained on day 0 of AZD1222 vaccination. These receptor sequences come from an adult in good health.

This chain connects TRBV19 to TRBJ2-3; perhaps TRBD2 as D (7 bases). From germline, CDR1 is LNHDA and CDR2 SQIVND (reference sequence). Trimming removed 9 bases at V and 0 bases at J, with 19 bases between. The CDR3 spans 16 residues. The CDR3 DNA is TGTGCCAGCACAATTAGGGGGGGGGCGAGCACAGATACGCAGTATTTT. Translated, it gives CASTIRGGASTDTQYF.

The CDR3 DNA is TGTGCCAGTAGGTACACAACTAATGAAAAACTGTTTTTT. Translating gives CASRYTTNEKLFF. The chain couples TRBV19 to TRBJ1-4; D gene ambiguous. There are 13 residues in the CDR3. V lost 6 bases and J lost 0, with 5 bases in between. Germline CDR1 LNHDA, CDR2 SQIVND (reference sequence).

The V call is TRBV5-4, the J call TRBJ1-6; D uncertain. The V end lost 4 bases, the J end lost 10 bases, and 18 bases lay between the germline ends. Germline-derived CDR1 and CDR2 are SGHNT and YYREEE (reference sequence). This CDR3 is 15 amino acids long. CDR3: CASSPGGEIGSPLHF. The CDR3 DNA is TGTGCCAGCAGCCCGGGAGGTGAGATCGGCTCACCCCTCCACTTT.

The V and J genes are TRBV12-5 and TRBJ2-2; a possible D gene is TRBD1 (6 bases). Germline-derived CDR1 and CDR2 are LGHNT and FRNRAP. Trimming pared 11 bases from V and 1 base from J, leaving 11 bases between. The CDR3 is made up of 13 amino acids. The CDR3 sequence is CAQWGQNTGELFF. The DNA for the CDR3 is TGTGCTCAGTGGGGACAGAACACCGGGGAGCTGTTTTTT.

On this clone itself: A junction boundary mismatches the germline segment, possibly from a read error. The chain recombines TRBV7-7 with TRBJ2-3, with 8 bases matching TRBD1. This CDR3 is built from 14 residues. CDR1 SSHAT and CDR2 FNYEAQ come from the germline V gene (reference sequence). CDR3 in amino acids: CASSKTGGTDTQYF. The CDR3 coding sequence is TGTGCTAGCAGCAAGACAGGGGGCACAGATACGCAGTATTTT.

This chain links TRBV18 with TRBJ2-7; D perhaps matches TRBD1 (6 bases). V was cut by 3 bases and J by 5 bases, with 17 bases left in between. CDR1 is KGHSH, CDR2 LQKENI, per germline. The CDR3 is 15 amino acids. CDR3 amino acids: CASSPPQGRGDEQYF. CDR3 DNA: TGTGCCAGCTCACCCCCACAGGGCCGGGGAGACGAGCAGTACTTC.

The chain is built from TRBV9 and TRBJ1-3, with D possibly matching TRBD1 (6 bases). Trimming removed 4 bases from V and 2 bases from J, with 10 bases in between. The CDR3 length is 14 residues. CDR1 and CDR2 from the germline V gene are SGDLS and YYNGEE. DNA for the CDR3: TGTGCCAGCAGCCCAACAGGGCCTGGAAACACCATATATTTT. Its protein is CASSPTGPGNTIYF.

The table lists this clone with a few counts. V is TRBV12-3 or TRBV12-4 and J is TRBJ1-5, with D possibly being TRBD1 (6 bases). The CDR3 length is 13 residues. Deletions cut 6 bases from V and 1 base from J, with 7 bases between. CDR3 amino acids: CASRTGSNQPQHF. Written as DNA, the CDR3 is TGTGCCAGCAGAACAGGGAGCAATCAGCCCCAGCATTTT.

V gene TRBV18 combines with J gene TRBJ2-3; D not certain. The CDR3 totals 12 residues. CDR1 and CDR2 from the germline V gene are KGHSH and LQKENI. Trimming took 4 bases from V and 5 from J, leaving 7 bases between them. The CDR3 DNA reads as TGTGCCAGCTCACAAAACCAAGATACGCAGTATTTT. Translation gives CASSQNQDTQYF. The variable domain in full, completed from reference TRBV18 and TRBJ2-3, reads NAGVMQNPRHLVRRRGQEARLRCSPMKGHSHVYWYRQLPEEGLKFMVYLQKENIIDESGMPKERFSAEFPKEGPSILRIQQVVRGDSAAYFCASSQNQDTQYFGPGTRLTVL.

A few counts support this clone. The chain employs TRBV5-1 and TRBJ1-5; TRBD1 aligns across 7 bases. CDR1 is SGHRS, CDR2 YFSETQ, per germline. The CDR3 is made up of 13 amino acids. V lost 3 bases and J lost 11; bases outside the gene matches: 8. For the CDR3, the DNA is TGCGCCAGCAGCTCAGGGGGGAATAGGGCCCAGCATTTT. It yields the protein CASSSGGNRAQHF.

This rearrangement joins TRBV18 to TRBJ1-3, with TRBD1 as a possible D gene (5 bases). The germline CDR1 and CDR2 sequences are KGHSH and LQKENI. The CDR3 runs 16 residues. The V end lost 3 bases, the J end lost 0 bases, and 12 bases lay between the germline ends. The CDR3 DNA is TGTGCCAGCTCACCGCAGGGTGCTACCTCTGGAAACACCATATATTTT. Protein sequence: CASSPQGATSGNTIYF.

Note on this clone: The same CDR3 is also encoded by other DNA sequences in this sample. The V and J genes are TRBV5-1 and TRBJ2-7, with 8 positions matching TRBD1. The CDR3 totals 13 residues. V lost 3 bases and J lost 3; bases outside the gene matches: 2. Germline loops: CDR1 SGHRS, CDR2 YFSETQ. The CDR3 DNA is TGCGCCAGCAGCTCCGACAGGGGCTACGAGCAGTACTTC. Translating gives CASSSDRGYEQYF.

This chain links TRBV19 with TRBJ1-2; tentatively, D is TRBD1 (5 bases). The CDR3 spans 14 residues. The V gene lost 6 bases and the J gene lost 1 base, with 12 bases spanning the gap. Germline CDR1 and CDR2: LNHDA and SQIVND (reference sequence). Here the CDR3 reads CASSLRRDNYGYTF. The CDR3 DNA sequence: TGTGCCAGTAGCCTTCGCAGGGATAACTATGGCTACACCTTC.

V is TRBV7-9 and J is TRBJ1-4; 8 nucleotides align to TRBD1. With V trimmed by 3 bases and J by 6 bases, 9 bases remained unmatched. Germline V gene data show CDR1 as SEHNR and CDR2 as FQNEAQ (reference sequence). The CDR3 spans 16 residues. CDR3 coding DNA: TGTGCCAGCAGCTTGGAGCAGGGGGCGCATCATGAAAAACTGTTTTTT. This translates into CASSLEQGAHHEKLFF.

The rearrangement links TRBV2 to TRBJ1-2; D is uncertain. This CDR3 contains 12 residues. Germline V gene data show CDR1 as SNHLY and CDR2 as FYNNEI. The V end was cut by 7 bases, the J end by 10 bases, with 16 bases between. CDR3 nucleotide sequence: TGTGCCAGCACGCCAAGGCCTACAGACTACACCTTC. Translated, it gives CASTPRPTDYTF.

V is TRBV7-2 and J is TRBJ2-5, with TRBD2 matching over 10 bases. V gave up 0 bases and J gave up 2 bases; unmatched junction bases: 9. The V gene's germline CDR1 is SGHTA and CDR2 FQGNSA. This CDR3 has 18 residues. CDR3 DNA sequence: TGTGCCAGCAGCTTAGCGTCTAGCGGGGGTGGATATCAAGAGACCCAGTACTTC. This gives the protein CASSLASSGGGYQETQYF.

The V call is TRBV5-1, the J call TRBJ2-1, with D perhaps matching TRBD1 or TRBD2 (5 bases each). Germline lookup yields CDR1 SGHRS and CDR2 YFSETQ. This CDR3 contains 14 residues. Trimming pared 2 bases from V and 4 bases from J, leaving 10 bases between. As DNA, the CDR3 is TGCGCCAGCAGCTTAGAGGGGCCTTACAATGAGCAGTTCTTC. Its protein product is CASSLEGPYNEQFF.